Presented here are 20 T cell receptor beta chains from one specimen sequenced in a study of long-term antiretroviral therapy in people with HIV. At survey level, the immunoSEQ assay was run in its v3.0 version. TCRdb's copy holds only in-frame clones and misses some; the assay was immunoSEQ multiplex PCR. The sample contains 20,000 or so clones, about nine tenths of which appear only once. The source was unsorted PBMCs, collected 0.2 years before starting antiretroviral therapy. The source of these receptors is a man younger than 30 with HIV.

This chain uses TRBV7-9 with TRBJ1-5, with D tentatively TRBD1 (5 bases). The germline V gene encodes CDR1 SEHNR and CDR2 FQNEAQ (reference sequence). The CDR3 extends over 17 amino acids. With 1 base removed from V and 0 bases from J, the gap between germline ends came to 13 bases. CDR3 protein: CASSLGGGGYSNQPQHF. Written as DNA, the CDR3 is TGTGCCAGCAGCTTAGGTGGGGGGGGATATAGCAATCAGCCCCAGCATTTT.

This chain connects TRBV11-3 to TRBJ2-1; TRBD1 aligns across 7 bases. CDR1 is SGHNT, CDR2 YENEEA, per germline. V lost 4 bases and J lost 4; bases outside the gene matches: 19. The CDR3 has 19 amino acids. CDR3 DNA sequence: TGTGCCAGCAGCTCCAGGACAGGTACGACCCCAATGTTTTACAATGAGCAGTTCTTC. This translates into CASSSRTGTTPMFYNEQFF.

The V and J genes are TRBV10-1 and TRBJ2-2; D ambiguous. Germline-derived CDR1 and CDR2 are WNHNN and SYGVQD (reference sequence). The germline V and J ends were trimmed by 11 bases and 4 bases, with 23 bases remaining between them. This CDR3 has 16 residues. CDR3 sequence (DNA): TGCGCCCGCCCTAAAGTTGCGTTTTTTAGCACCGGGGAGCTGTTTTTT. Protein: CARPKVAFFSTGELFF.

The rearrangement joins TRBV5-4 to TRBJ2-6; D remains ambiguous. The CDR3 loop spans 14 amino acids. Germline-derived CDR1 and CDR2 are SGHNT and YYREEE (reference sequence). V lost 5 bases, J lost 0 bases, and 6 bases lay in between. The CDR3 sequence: CASSRSSGANVLTF. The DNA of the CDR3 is TGTGCCAGCAGTCGGAGCTCTGGGGCCAACGTCCTGACTTTC.

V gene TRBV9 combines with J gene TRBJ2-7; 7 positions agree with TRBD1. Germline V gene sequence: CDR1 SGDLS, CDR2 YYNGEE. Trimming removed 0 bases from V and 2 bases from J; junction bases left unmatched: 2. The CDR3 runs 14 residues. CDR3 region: CASSVEGGPYEQYF. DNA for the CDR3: TGTGCCAGCAGCGTAGAAGGGGGCCCCTACGAGCAGTACTTC.

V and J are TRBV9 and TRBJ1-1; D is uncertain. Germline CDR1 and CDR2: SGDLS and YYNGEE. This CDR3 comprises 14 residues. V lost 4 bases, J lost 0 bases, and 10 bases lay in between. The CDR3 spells CASSPMNMNTEAFF. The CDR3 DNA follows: TGTGCCAGCAGCCCTATGAACATGAACACTGAAGCTTTCTTT.

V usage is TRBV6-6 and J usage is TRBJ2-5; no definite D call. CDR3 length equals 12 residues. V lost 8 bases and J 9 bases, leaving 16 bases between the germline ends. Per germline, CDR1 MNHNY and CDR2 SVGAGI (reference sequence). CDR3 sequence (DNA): TGTGCCAGCCATAGACGGCCTGAGCCCCAGTACTTC. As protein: CASHRRPEPQYF.

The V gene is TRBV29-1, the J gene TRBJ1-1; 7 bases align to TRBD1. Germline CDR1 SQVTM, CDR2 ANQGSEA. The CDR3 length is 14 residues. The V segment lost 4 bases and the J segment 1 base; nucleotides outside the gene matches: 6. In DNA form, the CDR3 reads TGCAGCGTTGTCAGGGGGACGACGAACACTGAAGCTTTCTTT. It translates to CSVVRGTTNTEAFF.

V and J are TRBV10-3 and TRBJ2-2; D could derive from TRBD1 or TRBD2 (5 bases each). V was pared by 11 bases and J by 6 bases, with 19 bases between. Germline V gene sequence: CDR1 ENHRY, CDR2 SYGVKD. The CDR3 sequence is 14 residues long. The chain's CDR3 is CAAQRDDFPGELFF. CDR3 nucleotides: TGTGCCGCTCAAAGGGACGACTTTCCCGGGGAGCTGTTTTTT.

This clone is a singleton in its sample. The CDR3 bases are TGTGCCAGCAGCCCAGGGGGAGGGCAAGGGACTGAAGCTTTCTTT. Translating it yields CASSPGGGQGTEAFF. V is TRBV6-5 and J is TRBJ1-1, with 7 bases fitting TRBD1. Trimming removed 6 bases from V and 5 bases from J; junction bases left unmatched: 12. The CDR3 contains 15 residues. The germline gives CDR1 MNHEY, CDR2 SVGAGI.

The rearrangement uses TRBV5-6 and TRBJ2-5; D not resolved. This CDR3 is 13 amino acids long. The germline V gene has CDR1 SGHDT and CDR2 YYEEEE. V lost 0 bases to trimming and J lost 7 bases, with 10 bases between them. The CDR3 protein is CASSLGILGTQYF. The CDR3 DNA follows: TGTGCCAGCAGCTTGGGGATCCTAGGGACCCAGTACTTC. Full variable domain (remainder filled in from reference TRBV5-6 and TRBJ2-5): DAGVTQSPTHLIKTRGQQVTLRCSPKSGHDTVSWYQQALGQGPQFIFQYYEEEERQRGNFPDRFSGHQFPNYSSELNVNALLLGDSALYLCASSLGILGTQYFGPGTRLLVL.

The CDR3 DNA follows: TGTGCTAGTGCCCACTGGGGACAGGGCCAAGAAAAACTGTTTTTT. Protein: CASAHWGQGQEKLFF. The chain recombines TRBV12-5 with TRBJ1-4; 9 bases match TRBD1. The trim removed 7 bases at V and 8 bases at J, leaving 11 bases unmatched. There are 15 residues in the CDR3. Per germline, CDR1 LGHNT and CDR2 FRNRAP.

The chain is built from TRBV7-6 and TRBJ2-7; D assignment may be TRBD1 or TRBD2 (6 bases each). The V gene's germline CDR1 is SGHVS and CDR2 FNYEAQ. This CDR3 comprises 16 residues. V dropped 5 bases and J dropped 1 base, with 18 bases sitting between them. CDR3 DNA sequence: TGTGCCAGCAGCCCTAGGGGGGACTTAAGGTCCTACGAGCAGTACTTC. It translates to CASSPRGDLRSYEQYF.

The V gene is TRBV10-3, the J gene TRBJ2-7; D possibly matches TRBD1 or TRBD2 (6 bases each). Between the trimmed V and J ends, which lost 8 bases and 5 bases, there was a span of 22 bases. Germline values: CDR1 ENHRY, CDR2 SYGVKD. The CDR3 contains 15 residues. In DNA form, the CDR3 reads TGTGCCATCTTGAGACAGGACCCCTTAGCGGACGAGCAGTACTTC. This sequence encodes CAILRQDPLADEQYF.

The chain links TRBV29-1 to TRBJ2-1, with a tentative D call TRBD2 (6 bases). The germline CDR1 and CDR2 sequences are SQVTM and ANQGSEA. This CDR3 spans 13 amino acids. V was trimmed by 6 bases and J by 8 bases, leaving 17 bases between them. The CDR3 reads CSVVGGSVDEQFF. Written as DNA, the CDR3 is TGCAGCGTCGTCGGAGGGAGTGTCGATGAGCAGTTCTTC.

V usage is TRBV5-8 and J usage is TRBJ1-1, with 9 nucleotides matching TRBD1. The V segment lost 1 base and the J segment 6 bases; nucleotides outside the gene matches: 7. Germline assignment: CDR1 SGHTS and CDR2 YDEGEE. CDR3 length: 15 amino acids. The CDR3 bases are TGTGCCAGCAGCTTGTATACAGGGGGCGTTTCTGAAGCTTTCTTT. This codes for CASSLYTGGVSEAFF.

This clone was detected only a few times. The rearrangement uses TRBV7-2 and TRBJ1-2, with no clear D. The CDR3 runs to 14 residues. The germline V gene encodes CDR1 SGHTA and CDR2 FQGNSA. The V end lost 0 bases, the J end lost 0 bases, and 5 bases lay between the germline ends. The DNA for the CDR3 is TGTGCCAGCAGCTTAGCAGGACCTAACTATGGCTACACCTTC. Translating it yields CASSLAGPNYGYTF.

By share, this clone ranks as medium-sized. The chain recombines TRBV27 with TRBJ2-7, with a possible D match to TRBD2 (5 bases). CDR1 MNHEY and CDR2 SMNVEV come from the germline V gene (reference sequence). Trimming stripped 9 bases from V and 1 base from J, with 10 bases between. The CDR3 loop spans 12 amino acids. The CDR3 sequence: CARVERSYEQYF. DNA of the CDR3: TGTGCCAGGGTAGAGCGGTCCTACGAGCAGTACTTC.

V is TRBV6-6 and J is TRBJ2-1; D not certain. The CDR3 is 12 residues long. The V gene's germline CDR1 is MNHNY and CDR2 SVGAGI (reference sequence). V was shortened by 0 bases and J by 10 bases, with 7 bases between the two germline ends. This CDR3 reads CASSYSTQEQFF. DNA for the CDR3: TGTGCCAGCAGTTACTCGACCCAAGAGCAGTTCTTC.

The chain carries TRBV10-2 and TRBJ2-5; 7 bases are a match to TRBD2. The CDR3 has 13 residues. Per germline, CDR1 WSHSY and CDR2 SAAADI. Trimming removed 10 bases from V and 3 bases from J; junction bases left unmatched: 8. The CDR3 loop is CAIQAGLEETQYF. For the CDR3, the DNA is TGCGCCATTCAAGCGGGACTCGAAGAGACCCAGTACTTC.